These 11 T cell receptor beta chains originate from one sample sequenced in a study of technical replicates of blood from a few donors (dated by TCRdb to the late 2010s). Receptors were amplified or captured by the immunoSEQ multiplex PCR assay. The source is immuneACCESS, and TCRdb retained only in-frame sequences with V and J called. Part of the clones is not carried over; for the studies checked, unresolved V genes explain less than half of this, and the remainder is unexplained. The table for this sample lists around 92,000 clones; approximately 95% of them were counted only once. The ten largest make up 0.2% to 0.25% of the sample. Specimen: T cells isolated from PBMCs. The receptors come from a human donor in good health.

The J gene is TRBJ1-5, the V gene TRBV28; D not certain. Germline V gene lookup returns CDR1 MDHEN and CDR2 SYDVKM. Trimming shortened V by 5 bases and J by 0 bases, and 5 bases separated the two germline ends. The CDR3 totals 13 residues. CDR3 sequence reads: CASSRNSNQPQHF. As DNA, the CDR3 is TGTGCCAGCAGTCGTAATAGCAATCAGCCCCAGCATTTT.

The J gene is TRBJ1-5, the V gene TRBV4-1; unclear D gene. The CDR3 consists of 16 residues. Germline lookup yields CDR1 MGHRA and CDR2 YSYEKL. The V gene lost 0 bases and the J gene lost 5 bases, with 14 bases spanning the gap. The CDR3 region is CASSQDRFGVDQPQHF. The CDR3 nucleotides are TGCGCCAGCAGCCAAGATAGGTTCGGAGTCGATCAGCCCCAGCATTTT.

The rearrangement uses TRBV7-9 and TRBJ2-3; unclear D gene. Between the trimmed V and J ends, which lost 1 base and 3 bases, there was a span of 5 bases. The germline V gene encodes CDR1 SEHNR and CDR2 FQNEAQ (reference sequence). The CDR3 has 13 amino acids. The CDR3 DNA reads TGTGCCAGCAGCTTAGACGGGACAGATACGCAGTATTTT. Its translation is CASSLDGTDTQYF.

The chain combines TRBV12-5 with TRBJ2-1, with a tentative D call TRBD2 (5 bases). Trimming stripped 7 bases from V and 5 bases from J, with 12 bases between. This CDR3 is built from 13 residues. CDR1 and CDR2 (germline): LGHNT, FRNRAP. Written as DNA, the CDR3 is TGTGCTAGTGAGCGGTGGCAAAACAATGAGCAGTTCTTC. It encodes CASERWQNNEQFF. The whole variable domain, remainder taken from reference TRBV12-5 and TRBJ2-1, is DARVTQTPRHKVTEMGQEVTMRCQPILGHNTVFWYRQTMMQGLELLAYFRNRAPLDDSGMPKDRFSAEMPDATLATLKIQPSEPRDSAVYFCASERWQNNEQFFGPGTRLTVL.

The V and J genes are TRBV2 and TRBJ1-2; 7 positions match TRBD1. Germline loops: CDR1 SNHLY, CDR2 FYNNEI. The CDR3 consists of 13 residues. The V segment lost 4 bases and the J segment 6 bases; nucleotides outside the gene matches: 5. The CDR3 is CASSVLTGDGYTF. CDR3 DNA: TGTGCCAGCAGTGTTTTAACAGGGGATGGCTACACCTTC.

The sample holds one count of this clone. The chain employs TRBV19 and TRBJ1-5, with a possible D match to TRBD1 (5 bases). The V end lost 1 base, the J end lost 0 bases, and 13 bases lay between the germline ends. The CDR3 is 17 amino acids. From germline, CDR1 is LNHDA and CDR2 SQIVND (reference sequence). The CDR3 reads CASSIVGGEGSNQPQHF. CDR3 DNA: TGTGCCAGTAGTATAGTAGGAGGGGAGGGTAGCAATCAGCCCCAGCATTTT.

This clone occurred once. The chain is built from TRBV7-6 and TRBJ2-2; 12 bases agree with TRBD1. The trim removed 7 bases at V and 6 bases at J, leaving 18 bases unmatched. The germline CDR1 and CDR2 sequences are SGHVS and FNYEAQ. The CDR3 contains 19 residues. The CDR3 region is CASNQGTGGVAGESGELFF. Written as DNA, the CDR3 is TGTGCCAGCAACCAAGGGACAGGGGGCGTAGCGGGAGAATCCGGGGAGCTGTTTTTT.

The chain carries TRBV9 and TRBJ2-5; TRBD2 agrees at 11 bases. V shed 3 bases, J shed 2 bases, and the junction held 6 bases outside the gene matches. The CDR3 runs to 16 residues. Germline V gene sequence: CDR1 SGDLS, CDR2 YYNGEE. DNA of the CDR3: TGTGCCAGCAGCGCCGTCTTAGCGGGGGGGCAAGAGACCCAGTACTTC. It translates to CASSAVLAGGQETQYF.

The chain couples TRBV6-6 to TRBJ2-1; D ambiguous. Germline V gene data show CDR1 as MNHNY and CDR2 as SVGAGI (reference sequence). There are 13 residues in the CDR3. Trimming took 6 bases from V and 3 from J, leaving 9 bases between them. The CDR3 loop is CASSFTNYNEQFF. The CDR3, as DNA: TGTGCCAGCAGCTTCACAAACTACAATGAGCAGTTCTTC.

This chain links TRBV6-6 with TRBJ2-5; no firm D call. The CDR3 is 13 amino acids. Per the germline V gene, CDR1 is MNHNY and CDR2 is SVGAGI (reference sequence). Trimming pared 0 bases from V and 4 bases from J, leaving 6 bases between. The CDR3 DNA follows: TGTGCCAGCAGTTACTCCCTTCGAGAGACCCAGTACTTC. It translates to CASSYSLRETQYF.

The chain links TRBV5-1 to TRBJ1-2, with TRBD1 matching over 8 bases. From germline, CDR1 is SGHRS and CDR2 YFSETQ. The CDR3 is 17 amino acids. V was pared by 4 bases and J by 0 bases, with 11 bases of the junction left unmatched. The DNA for the CDR3 is TGCGCCAGCAGCCCGGGACAGGCTCTTAGGACTAACTATGGCTACACCTTC. Translation: CASSPGQALRTNYGYTF.